This T cell receptor beta chain was captured in a study of post-analysis software for immune sequencing data. Study-level results: Relative to controls, patients had about 5 TRBV segments at higher frequency, with TRBV5-6, TRBV5-1 and TRBV20-1 among these. People with multiple sclerosis had a significantly lower normalized Chao1 diversity than controls did.

Incorporated into the TCR beta cDNA libraries were unique molecular identifiers, which served to reduce PCR and sequencing biases. TCRdb independently ran MiXCR on the PCR reads; one entry per CDR3 protein. The table has about 540,000 distinct CDR3 sequences, around 31% seen once. Of note for this clonotype: No antigen is known for it.

Germline lookup yields CDR1 MNHEY and CDR2 SVGAGI. The trim removed 5 bases at V and 3 bases at J, leaving 6 bases unmatched. There are 14 residues in the CDR3. The receptor comes from a girl under 18 with multiple sclerosis. The sample comprised blood. The V gene is TRBV6-5, the J gene TRBJ1-1; TRBD1 agrees at 7 bases. This CDR3 is CASSRGGADTEAFF. In nucleotides, the CDR3 is TGTGCCAGCAGTCGAGGGGGCGCGGACACTGAAGCTTTCTTT.